This paragraph reports one T cell receptor (beta chain). Methods used by the authors: Amplification of reference gene primers was used by the study to estimate nucleated cell counts. Clones were sequenced by immunoSEQ multiplex PCR, and TCRdb holds only the in-frame ones, with some missing. That table supplies the V and J calls and clone size; D and trimming were determined from the DNA. The table includes approximately 100,000 clones, roughly 87% detected once. The source of the sample is a study of blood T cell repertoires in COVID-19. Study in general: Samples came from the United States, Italy and Spain, spanning acute and convalescent COVID-19.

V lost 2 bases and J 2 bases, leaving 14 bases between the germline ends. The CDR3 contains 16 residues. Germline-derived CDR1 and CDR2 are LNHDA and SQIVND (reference sequence). The rearrangement uses TRBV19 and TRBJ2-3; D is uncertain. The sequenced material came from peripheral blood. This clonotype originated in a woman older than 75 in a cohort sampled during active COVID-19. The CDR3 here is CASSINLQIYTDTQYF. CDR3 nucleotide sequence: TGTGCCAGTAGTATAAACCTACAGATTTACACAGATACGCAGTATTTT.